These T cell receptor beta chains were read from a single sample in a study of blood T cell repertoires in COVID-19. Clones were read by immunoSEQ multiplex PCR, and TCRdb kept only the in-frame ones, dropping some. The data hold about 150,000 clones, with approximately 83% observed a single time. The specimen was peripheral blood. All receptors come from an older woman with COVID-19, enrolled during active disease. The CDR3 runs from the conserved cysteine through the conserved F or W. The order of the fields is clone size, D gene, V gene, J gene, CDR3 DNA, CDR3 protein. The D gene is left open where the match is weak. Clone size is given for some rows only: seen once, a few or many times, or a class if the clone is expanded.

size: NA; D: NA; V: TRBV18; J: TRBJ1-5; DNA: TGTGCCAGCTCACCAGGAGCCGGCAATCAGCCCCAGCATTTT; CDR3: CASSPGAGNQPQHF
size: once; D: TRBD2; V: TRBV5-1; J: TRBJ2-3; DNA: TGCGCCAGCAGCTCGGCACTAGCGGTCCTTGGCACAGATACGCAGTATTTT; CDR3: CASSSALAVLGTDTQYF
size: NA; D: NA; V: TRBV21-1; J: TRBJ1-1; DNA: TGTGCCAGCAGCAAAAGAGGGGGTGTGAGTTTGGGCACTGAAGCTTTCTTT; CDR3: CASSKRGGVSLGTEAFF
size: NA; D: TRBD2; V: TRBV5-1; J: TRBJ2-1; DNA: TGCGCCAGCAGCCCCTCCGGGACTAGTCATTACAATGAGCAGTTCTTC; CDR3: CASSPSGTSHYNEQFF
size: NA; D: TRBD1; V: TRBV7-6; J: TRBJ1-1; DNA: TGTGCCAGCAGCTACCGGGACAGTGAAGCTTTCTTT; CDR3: CASSYRDSEAFF
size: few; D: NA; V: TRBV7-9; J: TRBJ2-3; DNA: TGTGCCAGCAGCCCCCTTAGCGGAGATACGCAGTATTTT; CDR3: CASSPLSGDTQYF
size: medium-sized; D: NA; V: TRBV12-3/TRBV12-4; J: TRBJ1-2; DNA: TGTGCCAGCACCGAGGAGGGCTACACCTTC; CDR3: CASTEEGYTF
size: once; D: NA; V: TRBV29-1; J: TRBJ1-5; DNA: TGCAGCGTTCAGGATAGCAATCAGCCCCAGCATTTT; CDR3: CSVQDSNQPQHF
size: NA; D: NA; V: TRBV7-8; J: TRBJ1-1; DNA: TGTGCCAGCAGCTTAGCGGGGCGGAACACTGAAGCTTTCTTT; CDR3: CASSLAGRNTEAFF
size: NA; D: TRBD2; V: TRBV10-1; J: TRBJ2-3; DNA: TGCGCCAGCAGTGACGGGACTAGAGCTTCGGCAGATACGCAGTATTTT; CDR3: CASSDGTRASADTQYF
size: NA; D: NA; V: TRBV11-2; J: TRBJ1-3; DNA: TGTGCCAGCAGCTTTCCCGTGGTCAGCTCTGGAAACACCATATATTTT; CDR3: CASSFPVVSSGNTIYF
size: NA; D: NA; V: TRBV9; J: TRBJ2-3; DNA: TGTGCCAGCAGCAATCTCCCGGGAGCGGGTACAGATACGCAGTATTTT; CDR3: CASSNLPGAGTDTQYF
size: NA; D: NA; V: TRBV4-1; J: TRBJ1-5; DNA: TGCGCCAGCAGCCAAGATAAGGGGTGGGGCAATCAGCCCCAGCATTTT; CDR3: CASSQDKGWGNQPQHF
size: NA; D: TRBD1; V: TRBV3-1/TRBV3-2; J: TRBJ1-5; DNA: TGTGCCAGCAGCCGAGGGACAGGGAATCAGCCCCAGCATTTT; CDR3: CASSRGTGNQPQHF
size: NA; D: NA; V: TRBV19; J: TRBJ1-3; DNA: TGTGCCAGTAGCAGCCCGCAGGGGATCTCTGGAAACACCATATATTTT; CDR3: CASSSPQGISGNTIYF
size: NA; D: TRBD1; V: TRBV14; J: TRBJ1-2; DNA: TGTGCCAGCAGCCAAGCCAAGGGGGCTATCGGCGGCTACACCTTC; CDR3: CASSQAKGAIGGYTF
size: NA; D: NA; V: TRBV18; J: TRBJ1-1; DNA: TGTGCCAGCTCACCCCCTCGGACCGGACAGACGAACACTGAAGCTTTCTTT; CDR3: CASSPPRTGQTNTEAFF
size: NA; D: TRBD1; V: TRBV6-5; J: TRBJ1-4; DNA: TGTGCCAGCAGTTTCAACAGGGGGACTAATGAAAAACTGTTTTTT; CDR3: CASSFNRGTNEKLFF
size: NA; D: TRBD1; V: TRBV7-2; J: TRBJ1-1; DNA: TGTGCCAGCAGCGTACAACAGGGGAGAAACACTGAAGCTTTCTTT; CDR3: CASSVQQGRNTEAFF
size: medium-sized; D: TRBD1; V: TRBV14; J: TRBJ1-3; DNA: TGTGCCAGCAGCCAATTGACAGGGACCTCTGGAAACACCATATATTTT; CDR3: CASSQLTGTSGNTIYF
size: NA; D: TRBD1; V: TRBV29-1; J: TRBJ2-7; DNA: TGCAGCGTGGAACAGGGGCGCGGCGACGAGCAGTACTTC; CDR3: CSVEQGRGDEQYF
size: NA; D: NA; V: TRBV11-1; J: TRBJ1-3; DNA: TGTGCCAGCAGCTTATCGGAGGGAAACACCATATATTTT; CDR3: CASSLSEGNTIYF
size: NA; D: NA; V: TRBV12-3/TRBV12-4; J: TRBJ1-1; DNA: TGTGCCAGCAGACATGTCCTGAACACTGAAGCTTTCTTT; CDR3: CASRHVLNTEAFF
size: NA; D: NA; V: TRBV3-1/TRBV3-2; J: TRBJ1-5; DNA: TGTGCCAGCAGCCTCAATAGGGGCGCGGATCAGCCCCAGCATTTT; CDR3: CASSLNRGADQPQHF
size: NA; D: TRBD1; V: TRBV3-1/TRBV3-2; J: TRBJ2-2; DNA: TGTGCCAGCGCCAAAGGACAGGGGTTTATCCGGGAGCTGTTTTTT; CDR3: CASAKGQGFIRELFF
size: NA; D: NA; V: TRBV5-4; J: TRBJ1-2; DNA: TGTGCCAGCAGCTCTCCCGGGACTGCCTCTAACTATGGCTACACCTTC; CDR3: CASSSPGTASNYGYTF
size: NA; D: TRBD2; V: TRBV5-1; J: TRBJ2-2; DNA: TGCGCCAGCAGCTTGGTTCTAGCGGGCACCGGGGAGCTGTTTTTT; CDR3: CASSLVLAGTGELFF
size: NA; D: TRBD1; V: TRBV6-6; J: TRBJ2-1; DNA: TGTGCCAGCAGTTCGGGGACAGGGGTTAGGAGTAATGAGCAGTTCTTC; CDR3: CASSSGTGVRSNEQFF
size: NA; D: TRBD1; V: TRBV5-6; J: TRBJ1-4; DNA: TGTGCCAGCAGCTTGTTTTGGGACAGAGGGGAAAAACTGTTTTTT; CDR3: CASSLFWDRGEKLFF
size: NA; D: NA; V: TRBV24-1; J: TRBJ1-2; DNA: TGTGCCACCAGCTCCCTCCTGGGCTACACCTTC; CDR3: CATSSLLGYTF
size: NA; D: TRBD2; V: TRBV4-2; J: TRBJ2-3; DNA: TGTGCCAGCAGCCAAGCCGGGGGGGCCGCAGATACGCAGTATTTT; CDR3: CASSQAGGAADTQYF
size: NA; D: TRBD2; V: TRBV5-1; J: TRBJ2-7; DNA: TGCGCCAGCAGCTTGGACGGTAGCGGGTACGTCTACGAGCAGTACTTC; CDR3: CASSLDGSGYVYEQYF
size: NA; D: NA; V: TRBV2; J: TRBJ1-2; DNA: TGTGCCAGCAGTGAGGGCACCTACTATGGCTACACCTTC; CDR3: CASSEGTYYGYTF
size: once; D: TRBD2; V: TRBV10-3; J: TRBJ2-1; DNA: TGTGCCATCAGTGAGTCCGGGACTAGCGGGACCCTGAGGGATGAGCAGTTCTTC; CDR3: CAISESGTSGTLRDEQFF
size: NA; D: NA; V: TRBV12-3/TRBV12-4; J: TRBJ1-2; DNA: TGTGCCAGCAGTTTGGGAGGGGGAGGTGGCTACACCTTC; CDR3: CASSLGGGGGYTF
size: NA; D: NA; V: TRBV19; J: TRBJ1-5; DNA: TGTGCCAGTAGTATAAATCGGACTCCCGCCGGTCAGCCCCAGCATTTT; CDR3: CASSINRTPAGQPQHF
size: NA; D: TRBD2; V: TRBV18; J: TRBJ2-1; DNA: TGTGCCAGCTCACCACCACTAGCGGGAGGCTACAATGAGCAGTTCTTC; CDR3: CASSPPLAGGYNEQFF
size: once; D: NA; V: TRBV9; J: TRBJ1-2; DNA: TGTGCCAGCAGCACAACAGCTAACTATGGCTACACCTTC; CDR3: CASSTTANYGYTF
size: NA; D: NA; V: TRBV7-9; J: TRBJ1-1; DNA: TGTGCCAGCAGCTCGGGACAAAACACTGAAGCTTTCTTT; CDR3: CASSSGQNTEAFF
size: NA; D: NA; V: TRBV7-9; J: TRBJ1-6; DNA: TGTGCCAGCAGCTTAGAAGTTTCGGGAAGGCGCAATTCACCCCTCCACTTT; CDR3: CASSLEVSGRRNSPLHF
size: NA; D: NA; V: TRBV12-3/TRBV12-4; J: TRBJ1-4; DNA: TGTGCCAGCAGATCGACAGTTAATGAAAAACTGTTTTTT; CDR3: CASRSTVNEKLFF
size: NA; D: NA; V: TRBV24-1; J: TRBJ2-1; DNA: TGTGCCACCAGTGATTCGGAGGGGGGGTTTCGTGAGCAGTTCTTC; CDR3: CATSDSEGGFREQFF
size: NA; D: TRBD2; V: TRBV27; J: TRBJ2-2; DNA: TGTGCCAGCACCCTAGCGGGAGCCGGGGAGCTGTTTTTT; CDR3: CASTLAGAGELFF
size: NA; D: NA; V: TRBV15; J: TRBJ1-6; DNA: TGTGCCACCAGAGTTGAGACAGGTACATCCTCCTATAATTCACCCCTCCACTTT; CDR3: CATRVETGTSSYNSPLHF
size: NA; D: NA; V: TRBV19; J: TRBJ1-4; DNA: TGTGCCTGCAAAGGGACACCTAATGAAAAACTGTTTTTT; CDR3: CACKGTPNEKLFF
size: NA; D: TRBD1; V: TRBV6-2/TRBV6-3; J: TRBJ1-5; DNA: TGTGCCAGCAGCCCTACAGGGGTACTTAGGAATCAGCCCCAGCATTTT; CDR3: CASSPTGVLRNQPQHF
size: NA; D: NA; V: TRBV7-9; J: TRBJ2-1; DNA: TGTGCCAGCAGCTTAGACCGGCGGAATGAGCAGTTCTTC; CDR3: CASSLDRRNEQFF
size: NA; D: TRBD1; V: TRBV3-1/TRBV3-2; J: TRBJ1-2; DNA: TGTGCCAGCAGTTCCGCCAGGGGGAGTGGCTACACCTTC; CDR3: CASSSARGSGYTF
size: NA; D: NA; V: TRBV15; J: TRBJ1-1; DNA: TGTGCCACCAGCGGGGGCCTCAGCATGAACACTGAAGCTTTCTTT; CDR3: CATSGGLSMNTEAFF
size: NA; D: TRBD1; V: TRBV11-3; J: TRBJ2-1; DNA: TGTGCCAGCAGCCGGGGACAGGGGTCCTACAATGAGCAGTTCTTC; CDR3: CASSRGQGSYNEQFF
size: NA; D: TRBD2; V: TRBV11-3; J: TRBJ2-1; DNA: TGTGCCAGCAGCCCACCCCCGATAGCGGGAGAAACCTACAATGAGCAGTTCTTC; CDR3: CASSPPPIAGETYNEQFF
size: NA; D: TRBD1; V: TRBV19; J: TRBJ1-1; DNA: TGTGCCAGTAGTTATAGCGGGGGACAGGCTTTCTTT; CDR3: CASSYSGGQAFF
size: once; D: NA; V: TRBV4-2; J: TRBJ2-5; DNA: TGTGCCAGCAGCCCCCTAGGAAGGGGCCAAGAGACCCAGTACTTC; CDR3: CASSPLGRGQETQYF
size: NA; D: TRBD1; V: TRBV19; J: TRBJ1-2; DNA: TGTGCCAGTAGTATTCAGGGGGCTGGTGGCTACACCTTC; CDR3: CASSIQGAGGYTF
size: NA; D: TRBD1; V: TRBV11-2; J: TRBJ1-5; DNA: TGTGCCAGCAGCTCGGGACAGGGCCTCAATCAGCCCCAGCATTTT; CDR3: CASSSGQGLNQPQHF
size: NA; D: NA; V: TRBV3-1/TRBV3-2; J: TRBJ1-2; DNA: TGTGCCAGCAGCCAACGGAGTAACTATGGCTACACCTTC; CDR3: CASSQRSNYGYTF
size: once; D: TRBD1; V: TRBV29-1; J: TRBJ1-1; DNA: TGCAGCGTCCGGAATGACAGGGGGTGGACTGAAGCTTTCTTT; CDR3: CSVRNDRGWTEAFF
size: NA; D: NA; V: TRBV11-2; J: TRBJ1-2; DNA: TGTGCCAGCAGCTTTGAGGGAAGATATGGCTACACCTTC; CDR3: CASSFEGRYGYTF
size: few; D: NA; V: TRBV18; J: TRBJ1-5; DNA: TGTGCCAGCTCACCGCTATCGGGTAGCAATCAGCCCCAGCATTTT; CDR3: CASSPLSGSNQPQHF
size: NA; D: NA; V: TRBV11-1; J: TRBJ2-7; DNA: TGTGCCAGCAGCCTGACTAGACCCTTCCTGGACGAGCAGTACTTC; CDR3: CASSLTRPFLDEQYF